This entry lists 18 T cell receptor beta chains sequenced from one sample in a study of control samples from healthy donors and cancer patients. TCRdb keeps only in-frame clones here, not all; method: immunoSEQ multiplex PCR. The repertoire holds tens of thousands of clones, with around four fifths as singletons. Input material: blood. The receptor source for this set is a middle-aged man in good health.

The chain combines TRBV5-6 with TRBJ2-1, with a tentative D call TRBD1 (6 bases). This CDR3 contains 12 residues. The germline CDR1 and CDR2 sequences are SGHDT and YYEEEE. With 2 bases removed from V and 10 bases from J, the gap between germline ends came to 10 bases. CDR3 sequence reads: CASSFTQGEQFF. In DNA form, the CDR3 reads TGTGCCAGCAGCTTCACGCAGGGGGAGCAGTTCTTC.

This clone appeared once. V gene TRBV6-2 or TRBV6-3 combines with J gene TRBJ1-1, with D possibly TRBD1 on 6 matching bases. This CDR3 comprises 12 residues. Germline V lookup: CDR1 MNHEY, CDR2 SVGEGT. Between the trimmed V and J ends, which lost 2 bases and 11 bases, there was a span of 12 bases. CDR3 amino acids: CASSYTTGPAFF. The CDR3 DNA reads as TGTGCCAGCAGTTACACTACAGGGCCGGCTTTCTTT.

The V call is TRBV12-3 or TRBV12-4, the J call TRBJ1-1; D gene unclear. The CDR3 loop spans 13 amino acids. V shed 5 bases and J shed 1 base, with 8 bases lying between them. CDR3 in amino acids: CASSRGWNTEAFF. The CDR3 nucleotides read TGTGCCAGCAGTCGCGGGTGGAACACTGAAGCTTTCTTT.

The chain links TRBV5-1 to TRBJ2-5, with unresolved D. Trimming stripped 5 bases from V and 5 bases from J, with 19 bases between. Germline V gene lookup returns CDR1 SGHRS and CDR2 YFSETQ. CDR3 length equals 15 residues. The CDR3 nucleotides are TGCGCCAGCAGACTTAAGGACCAAAGCGTGGAGACCCAGTACTTC. This translates into CASRLKDQSVETQYF.

The J gene is TRBJ2-7, the V gene TRBV6-2 or TRBV6-3; maybe TRBD2 (6 bases). CDR1 is MNHEY, CDR2 SVGEGT, per germline. This CDR3 contains 13 residues. Between the trimmed V and J ends, which lost 5 bases and 7 bases, there was a span of 15 bases. The CDR3 region has the DNA TGTGCCAGCAGTCTCCAGCGGGTCTGGGAGCAGTACTTC. Translated: CASSLQRVWEQYF.

This chain uses TRBV3-1 (or the pseudogene TRBV3-2) with TRBJ2-7, with D uncertain. The V gene's germline CDR1 is LGHDT and CDR2 YNNKEL (reference sequence). V dropped 3 bases and J dropped 0 bases, with 9 bases sitting between them. This CDR3 is built from 14 residues. CDR3 amino acids: CASSQWVSSYEQYF. The CDR3 DNA follows: TGTGCCAGCAGCCAGTGGGTTAGCTCCTACGAGCAGTACTTC.

V gene TRBV28 combines with J gene TRBJ1-1; no reliable D call. The CDR3 is 14 residues long. V lost 4 bases and J 5 bases, leaving 14 bases between the germline ends. Germline V gives CDR1 MDHEN, CDR2 SYDVKM. In DNA form, the CDR3 reads TGTGCCAGCAGTTCTCCTGCATTGTGGACTGAAGCTTTCTTT. Protein sequence: CASSSPALWTEAFF.

The chain uses TRBV19 and TRBJ2-7; possible D gene TRBD1, 5 bases. This CDR3 is built from 15 residues. CDR1 and CDR2 (germline): LNHDA, SQIVND (reference sequence). The ends were cut back, 6 bases at V and 3 bases at J, with 18 bases in the middle. The CDR3 bases are TGTGCCAGTAGGCGACAGTTCCAAGGGGTCTACGAGCAGTACTTC. Amino acids: CASRRQFQGVYEQYF.

The J gene is TRBJ2-1, the V gene TRBV7-2; no clear D gene. This CDR3 has 14 amino acids. Looked up from germline, CDR1 is SGHTA and CDR2 is FQGNSA. V lost 0 bases and J 6 bases, leaving 9 bases between the germline ends. CDR3 residues: CASSLAQASNEQFF. The CDR3 region has the DNA TGTGCCAGCAGCTTAGCGCAGGCGTCCAATGAGCAGTTCTTC.

V is TRBV7-2 and J is TRBJ1-1; D might be TRBD1 (6 bases). V lost 5 bases to trimming and J lost 1 base, with 11 bases between them. Per the germline V gene, CDR1 is SGHTA and CDR2 is FQGNSA. The CDR3 totals 14 residues. The CDR3 DNA reads TGTGCCAGCAGCACCCGACAGGCGAACACTGAAGCTTTCTTT. Amino acids: CASSTRQANTEAFF.

V and J are TRBV5-1 and TRBJ1-2; D is unresolved. The CDR3 sequence is 14 residues long. Germline V gene sequence: CDR1 SGHRS, CDR2 YFSETQ. The V gene lost 2 bases and the J gene lost 10 bases, with 18 bases spanning the gap. The CDR3 loop reads CASSFSGPEKTYTF. The CDR3 bases are TGCGCCAGCAGCTTTTCTGGGCCTGAAAAAACCTACACCTTC.

This clone was seen just once. The V and J genes are TRBV7-6 and TRBJ2-7, with 8 positions matching TRBD1. The CDR3 runs 14 residues. Trimming removed 4 bases from V and 5 bases from J; junction bases left unmatched: 7. Germline V gives CDR1 SGHVS, CDR2 FNYEAQ. The CDR3 loop is CASSWGQGAHEQYF. CDR3 nucleotides: TGTGCCAGCAGCTGGGGGCAGGGGGCTCACGAGCAGTACTTC.

V usage is TRBV28 and J usage is TRBJ2-7, with unresolved D. This CDR3 is built from 17 residues. V was cut by 6 bases and J by 2 bases, with 23 bases left in between. Per germline, CDR1 MDHEN and CDR2 SYDVKM. CDR3 loop: CASSSAYTGRPTYEQYF. CDR3 in DNA: TGTGCCAGCAGCTCCGCTTACACCGGACGACCAACCTACGAGCAGTACTTC.

CDR3 amino acids: CASSQTRLYEQYF. The CDR3 DNA follows: TGTGCCAGCTCACAGACCAGACTCTACGAGCAGTACTTC. V is TRBV27 and J is TRBJ2-7; unclear D gene. V lost 8 bases and J lost 3, with 14 bases in between. This CDR3 has 13 amino acids. CDR1 and CDR2 (germline): MNHEY, SMNVEV (reference sequence).

The chain joins TRBV5-1 to TRBJ2-5; TRBD2 agrees at 9 bases. V lost 4 bases to trimming and J lost 2 bases; unmatched junction nucleotides: 9. The CDR3 runs 16 residues. CDR1 and CDR2 from the germline V gene are SGHRS and YFSETQ. CDR3 nucleotide sequence: TGCGCCAGCAGCCCTTCGACTAGCGGAGCGCAAGAGACCCAGTACTTC. Amino acid sequence: CASSPSTSGAQETQYF.

This clone has only a few counts. V and J are TRBV6-2 or TRBV6-3 and TRBJ2-3; TRBD2 agrees at 7 bases. In germline, CDR1 is MNHEY, CDR2 SVGEGT. V lost 0 bases and J lost 3; bases outside the gene matches: 6. The length of the CDR3 is 16 residues. CDR3 sequence (DNA): TGTGCCAGCAGTTACTCGATCAGCGGGAATACAGATACGCAGTATTTT. It specifies CASSYSISGNTDTQYF.

The chain joins TRBV2 to TRBJ2-7; tentatively, D is TRBD2 (6 bases). CDR3 length: 14 amino acids. Looked up from germline, CDR1 is SNHLY and CDR2 is FYNNEI. V was shortened by 3 bases and J by 0 bases, with 9 bases between the two germline ends. This CDR3 reads CASSEGGSSYEQYF. The CDR3, as DNA: TGTGCCAGCAGTGAGGGGGGAAGCTCCTACGAGCAGTACTTC.

The DNA of the CDR3 is TGCAGCGTTGGAACCTCCTGGACCAATGAGCAGTTCTTC. It specifies CSVGTSWTNEQFF. This chain joins TRBV29-1 and TRBJ2-1; no reliable D call. In germline, CDR1 is SQVTM, CDR2 ANQGSEA. V was shortened by 4 bases and J by 6 bases, with 13 bases between the two germline ends. This CDR3 has 13 residues.